This TCR beta chain was observed in a study of blood T cells in healthy people across ages. As regards this clonotype: Its antigen is unknown. A much larger clone lies a single base off, so this may be a read error.

Whole-study findings and limits: Estimates of total diversity, which came from one million sequenced T cells, were considered to be underestimates.

The CDR3 is 13 amino acids. V was clipped by 0 bases and J by 12 bases; unmatched bases: 9. Per the germline V gene, CDR1 is DFQATT and CDR2 is SNEGSKA (reference sequence). Alongside a J-beta primer mix, a sample-barcoded 5' primer served in a second PCR lasting 7 to 11 cycles. Each cDNA molecule was tagged by a template-switch adaptor that had 12 random nucleotides. Using its own MiXCR run on the 5' RACE reads, TCRdb lists one record per CDR3 protein. Of about 1.7 million distinct CDR3 sequences in the sample, 28% were seen once. This sequence joins TRBV20-1 and TRBJ1-2; 8 bases map to TRBD1. The receptor's source is a woman aged 25 to 39 in good health. The sample was blood. The CDR3 is CSAREAQAGGHTF. In DNA, the CDR3 is TGCAGTGCTAGAGAAGCGCAGGCAGGGGGCCACACCTTC.